In this sample, the clone carrying this T cell receptor beta chain turned up a few times. Aged roughly 6 to 95, donors were systemically healthy Caucasians from Russia. Per sample, a minimum of 6.5 million PBMCs were isolated. The germline V gene has CDR1 LNHNV and CDR2 YYDKDF (reference sequence). The CDR3 loop spans 14 amino acids. The data originate from a study of blood T cells in healthy people across ages. Next came a second PCR, run for about 6 to 11 cycles, which used a sample-barcoded 5' primer along with a J-beta primer mix. Each CDR3 protein gets one entry after TCRdb re-called the 5' RACE reads with MiXCR. Among 600,000 to 1,000,000 distinct CDR3 sequences listed, more than 20% were seen once. This sample was shared with a second study, whose subject was T cells of mothers and their children. That source adds: Each child gave 2.5 million to 3.5 million TCR beta CDR3 reads (each mother, over 9.5 million).

The chain carries TRBV15 and TRBJ2-1; D gene ambiguous. The J call may be faulty, since TRBJ2-7 better matches the DNA end. This receptor was taken from a boy younger than 18 in good health. Sequenced material: blood. The CDR3 sequence is CATSRLTTSYEQYF. The CDR3 DNA reads TGTGCCACCAGCAGATTGACCACGTCCTACGAGCAGTACTTC.